These T cell receptor beta chains were read from a single sample in a study of blood T cell repertoires in COVID-19. Sequenced by immunoSEQ multiplex PCR; TCRdb stores in-frame clones only, minus some. Of roughly 110,000 clones in the sample, approximately 86% were seen once. The sequenced sample consisted of peripheral blood. The receptors were gathered from a man aged 35 to 55 with acute or convalescent COVID-19. The CDR3 runs from the conserved cysteine through the conserved F or W. The D gene is left open where the match is weak. The size field is filled for only some rows; it gives once, few, many or a size class.

j_gene	d_gene	v_gene	abundance	CDR3nt	CDR3aa
TRBJ2-2	-	TRBV5-4	-	TGTGCCAGCAGCTTTGGGCAGGGGAGCACCGGGGAGCTGTTTTTT	CASSFGQGSTGELFF
TRBJ2-1	TRBD2	TRBV19	-	TGTGCCAGTAGTATTGCGGGAGGAGGGGAGCAGTTCTTC	CASSIAGGGEQFF
TRBJ1-1	-	TRBV3-1/TRBV3-2	-	TGTGCCAGCAGCCAACCTACGGGGTGGAGCACTGAAGCTTTCTTT	CASSQPTGWSTEAFF
TRBJ1-1	-	TRBV3-1/TRBV3-2	-	TGTGCCAGCAGCCGACATACAGGGTACACGGACACTGAAGCTTTCTTT	CASSRHTGYTDTEAFF
TRBJ1-3	TRBD1	TRBV5-1	-	TGCGCCAGCAGCTCCTCACAGGGGGCGAACACCATATATTTT	CASSSSQGANTIYF
TRBJ2-3	TRBD1	TRBV2	once	TGTGCCAGCAGTCCGGGACAGCCTAGGAGCACAGATACGCAGTATTTT	CASSPGQPRSTDTQYF
TRBJ2-2	-	TRBV7-8	once	TGTGCCAGCAGCTTAGGGGACATCTTGAGGGTGGGCACCGGGGAGCTGTTTTTT	CASSLGDILRVGTGELFF
TRBJ1-1	-	TRBV5-1	-	TGCGCCAGCAGACAGGGAGGGGGGCGAAACACTGAAGCTTTCTTT	CASRQGGGRNTEAFF
TRBJ1-1	-	TRBV28	-	TGTGCCAGCAGTCGACTTTTGAACACTGAAGCTTTCTTT	CASSRLLNTEAFF
TRBJ1-6	TRBD1	TRBV6-5	-	TGTGCCAGCACAAGGGGCGGACAGGGTGGGTCACCCCTCCACTTT	CASTRGGQGGSPLHF
TRBJ2-3	TRBD2	TRBV24-1	-	TGTGCCACCAGTGATCCCAAGGGACTAGCGGGCACAGATACGCAGTATTTT	CATSDPKGLAGTDTQYF
TRBJ2-2	-	TRBV11-3	-	TGTGCCAGCAGCTTAGATTTCGGGAGTCGGACCGGGGAGCTGTTTTTT	CASSLDFGSRTGELFF
TRBJ2-5	-	TRBV20-1	-	TGCAGTGCTAGTTTGGGGCGGGAGACCCAGTACTTC	CSASLGRETQYF
TRBJ1-3	-	TRBV10-3	-	TGTGCCATCACGGAAGGGGCTTCTGGAAACACCATATATTTT	CAITEGASGNTIYF
TRBJ2-3	-	TRBV28	-	TGTGCCACAGGACTAAGCACAGATACGCAGTATTTT	CATGLSTDTQYF
TRBJ1-2	-	TRBV3-1/TRBV3-2	few	TGTGCCAGCTCGGCGGGTAACTATGGCTACACCTTC	CASSAGNYGYTF
TRBJ1-3	-	TRBV5-4	-	TGTGCCAGCAGCTTGGGGGGTCGGAGGTCTGGAAACACCATATATTTT	CASSLGGRRSGNTIYF
TRBJ1-1	TRBD1	TRBV6-1	-	TGTGCCAGCAGTGCCCTCAGGACAGGCCAAGGGGTTAAACCTTTCTTT	CASSALRTGQGVKPFF
TRBJ2-1	TRBD1	TRBV15	-	TGTGCCACCAGCGGTATTCAGGGGGCTGAGCAGTTCTTC	CATSGIQGAEQFF
TRBJ1-5	-	TRBV4-3	-	TGCGCCAGCAGCCAAGGACAGGCTAGCAATCAGCCCCAGCATTTT	CASSQGQASNQPQHF
TRBJ1-3	-	TRBV10-3	-	TGTGGTTGCGGGGGCCCTGGAAACACCATATATTTT	CGCGGPGNTIYF
TRBJ1-5	-	TRBV19	once	TGTGCCACCAGTGGGGGGTCTGTGGTGGGCAATCAGCCCCAGCATTTT	CATSGGSVVGNQPQHF
TRBJ2-3	TRBD1	TRBV5-5	-	TGTGCCAGCAGCTCAACCACAGGGGGAAGCACAGATACGCAGTATTTT	CASSSTTGGSTDTQYF
TRBJ2-3	-	TRBV30	-	TGTGCCTGGAGTGCCCTAGCTCGGAGATCGGGCACAGATACGCAGTATTTT	CAWSALARRSGTDTQYF
TRBJ2-1	TRBD1	TRBV11-3	-	TGTGCCAGCAGCTTGGGACAGGGTTCGAATGAGCAGTTCTTC	CASSLGQGSNEQFF
TRBJ1-6	TRBD1	TRBV9	-	TGTGCCAGCAGCGTAGCAGGGGGCGGTTCACCCCTCCACTTT	CASSVAGGGSPLHF
TRBJ1-2	TRBD1	TRBV24-1	-	TGTGCCACCAGTGACCCCCGACAGGGTCTTTACGGCTACACCTTC	CATSDPRQGLYGYTF
TRBJ2-7	TRBD1	TRBV30	once	TGTGCCTGGGGCCTCCCCAGGACAGGGGCGGAGGAGCAGTACTTC	CAWGLPRTGAEEQYF
TRBJ1-1	TRBD1	TRBV3-1/TRBV3-2	-	TGTGCCAGCAGCCAAGGGATACAGGGGCCAACCATGAACACTGAAGCTTTCTTT	CASSQGIQGPTMNTEAFF
TRBJ2-2	TRBD2	TRBV5-1	-	TGCGCCAGCAGCTTGGCGACTAGCGGGAGAAGGGACGGGGAGCTGTTTTTT	CASSLATSGRRDGELFF
TRBJ1-2	-	TRBV6-1	-	TGTGCCAGCAGTGAATCTTGGCAGGGAAATGGCTACACCTTC	CASSESWQGNGYTF
TRBJ2-1	TRBD2	TRBV2	-	TGTGCCAGCAGGGCACTGACGGGAGGTCATTACAATGAGCAGTTCTTC	CASRALTGGHYNEQFF
TRBJ2-2	TRBD2	TRBV7-2	-	TGTGCCAGCAGCCGGACTAGCCGGAACACCGGGGAGCTGTTTTTT	CASSRTSRNTGELFF
TRBJ2-1	TRBD2	TRBV7-8	-	TGTGCCAGCAGCCTAGCGGGAGGAGCAAATGAGCAGTTCTTC	CASSLAGGANEQFF
TRBJ1-5	-	TRBV6-2/TRBV6-3	-	TGTGCCAGCAGTTACGACGGGAATCAGCCCCAGCATTTT	CASSYDGNQPQHF
TRBJ2-2	TRBD1	TRBV30	once	TGTGCCTGGAGTGGGCAGGGGGTGAACACCGGGGAGCTGTTTTTT	CAWSGQGVNTGELFF
TRBJ2-1	TRBD1	TRBV29-1	many	TGCAGCGTGTTGGACAGGGCCTTTAGCAATGAGCAGTTCTTC	CSVLDRAFSNEQFF
TRBJ2-3	TRBD2	TRBV7-2	-	TGTGCCAGCAGCCCGGGACTACCAAACACAGATACGCAGTATTTT	CASSPGLPNTDTQYF
TRBJ1-3	-	TRBV13	-	TGTGCCAGCAGCTTAAATAGCGGAGGACCTGGAAACACCATATATTTT	CASSLNSGGPGNTIYF
TRBJ2-1	-	TRBV7-3	once	TGTGCCAGCAGGTCAAAAAGCGGCAGCTCCTACAATGAGCAGTTCTTC	CASRSKSGSSYNEQFF
TRBJ1-3	-	TRBV7-2	-	TGTGCCAGCAGCTTAAGCCCCCACCTATATGGAAACACCATATATTTT	CASSLSPHLYGNTIYF
TRBJ1-1	-	TRBV5-1	-	TGCGCCAGCAGCTTGACAGGGACGGGCGTCACTGAAGCTTTCTTT	CASSLTGTGVTEAFF
TRBJ1-5	TRBD1	TRBV19	-	TGTGCCAGTAGTCCTCTTAGGGGGCGGCAGCCCCAGCATTTT	CASSPLRGRQPQHF
TRBJ2-1	-	TRBV7-8	-	TGTGCCAGCAGCTTAGCGCGGGCTAGTCTATACAATGAGCAGTTCTTC	CASSLARASLYNEQFF
TRBJ2-1	-	TRBV6-5	few	TGTGCCAGCAGTCCGCACAGTTCCACCTACAATGAGCAGTTCTTC	CASSPHSSTYNEQFF
TRBJ2-1	TRBD2	TRBV5-1	-	TGCGCCAGCAGCTCAATAGCGGGAGAAGGCAATGAGCAGTTCTTC	CASSSIAGEGNEQFF
TRBJ1-3	-	TRBV6-5	-	TGTGCCAGTTCGTTCTACCCCTCTGGAAACACCATATATTTT	CASSFYPSGNTIYF
TRBJ2-6	TRBD1	TRBV13	-	TGTGCCAGCAGCCTTAGGACAGGGGCCTACCCTGGTGGGGCCAACGTCCTGACTTTC	CASSLRTGAYPGGANVLTF
TRBJ2-7	TRBD2	TRBV19	-	TGTGCCAGTAGTATCGGTGGCGGGAGTACCTACGAGCAGTACTTC	CASSIGGGSTYEQYF
TRBJ2-2	-	TRBV19	-	TGTGCCAGTAGTGCAGGGGCGAACACCGGGGAGCTGTTTTTT	CASSAGANTGELFF